This T cell receptor (beta chain) was captured in a study of T cell repertoires in cytomegalovirus infection. Study details: Use of recently identified HLA-C-restricted and well-studied HLA-B-restricted CMV epitopes was part of the study.

One entry per CDR3 protein results from TCRdb running MiXCR on the reads. Of hundreds of thousands of distinct CDR3 sequences listed, 25% to 40% are singletons. This clonotype has more than one count but fewer than ten. What it binds is unknown. J gave up 0 bases and V 4 bases, and 8 bases lay outside the gene matches. The CDR3 is made up of 16 amino acids. CDR1 is LGHNA and CDR2 is YNFKEQ in the germline V gene. The J gene is TRBJ1-2, the V gene TRBV4-2, with 7 bases fitting TRBD1. Source: cultured CD8+ T cells from PBMCs, taken from culture after CMV antigen stimulation. This receptor was obtained from a human donor in good health (CMV status not recorded). Some clones in this sample may be carry-over from other donors' samples. The CDR3 sequence is CASSPSGTEANYGYTF. CDR3 sequence (DNA): TGTGCCAGCAGCCCAAGTGGGACAGAAGCTAACTATGGCTACACCTTC.